The T cell receptor beta chain under discussion was sequenced for a study of CD8 T cells in Susac syndrome. With random hexamers, about 0.45 to 1 ug RNA was reverse transcribed. A multiplex approach, immunoSEQ multiplex PCR, amplified TCR beta CDR3 across 54 Vbeta and 13 Jbeta. Each CDR3 protein gets one entry after TCRdb re-called the immunoSEQ multiplex PCR reads with MiXCR. This sample has 140,000 to 150,000 distinct CDR3 sequences, with approximately 95% found just once. The sequenced target, TCR beta, came from blood CD8+ and CD4+ T cells. TEMRA cells were enriched by FACS, while CD8+ and CD4+ T cells were obtained through a negative isolation that was performed magnetically. The J segment lost 4 bases and the V segment lost 4 bases, leaving 8 bases of the junction unmatched. This CDR3 comprises 17 residues. CDR1 is MNHEY, CDR2 SVGAGI, per germline.

The sample comprised CD4+ T cells from PBMCs. The source is a human donor with multiple sclerosis. The genes are TRBV6-5 and TRBJ2-1; TRBD2 agrees at 12 bases. The CDR3: CASSSPGLAGNYNEQFF. CDR3 sequence (DNA): TGTGCCAGCAGTTCGCCGGGACTAGCGGGCAATTACAATGAGCAGTTCTTC.